This T cell receptor beta chain was captured in a study of shared clonotypes between healthy human individuals. The overall study: There were three CD4 naive, three CD4 memory, two CD8 naive and one CD8 memory plates per donor. General study findings and limits: In several donors, about 5% of naive CD4 clonotypes appeared in common.

Trimming removed 0 bases from V and 6 bases from J, with 13 bases in between. The CDR3 runs to 15 residues. Germline V gene sequence: CDR1 SGHRS, CDR2 YFSETQ. Generated by immunoSEQ multiplex PCR, the TCRdb table keeps only in-frame clones and is missing some. The data show 2.3 million or so clones, with over 85% seen just once and 0.3% to 0.4% held by the top ten. In regard to this clone: Its cognate antigen is unknown.

J is TRBJ2-1 and V is TRBV5-1; D perhaps matches TRBD2 (6 bases). The sequence came from a man between 18 and 29 years old in good health. Some clones in this sample may be carry-over from other donors' samples. The sequenced sample consisted of naive CD4+ T cells from PBMCs. Specified subset: CD45RA+ positively selected. CDR3 DNA sequence: TGCGCCAGCAGCTTGGGACCTGGAGGGTCCAATGAGCAGTTCTTC. Protein product: CASSLGPGGSNEQFF.